What follows are 10 T cell receptor beta chains derived from one specimen sequenced in a study of human T cells and chemical hapten exposure. Each CDR3 protein gets one entry after TCRdb re-called the RACE reads with MiXCR. The sample consists of about 120,000 distinct CDR3 sequences, about 12% of them appearing once. Time point reported: patch test 1, 2 weeks after DPC sensitization. Described treatment: therapeutic diphenylcyclopropenone sensitization with weekly scalp DPC. This specimen consisted of whole blood, obtained in connection with sensitization to the hapten diphenylcyclopropenone (DPC). Every receptor here comes from a woman between 50 and 59 years old with alopecia areata. Some clones in this sample may be carry-over from other donors' samples.

This clonotype was picked up a small number of times. The chain recombines TRBV12-3 or TRBV12-4 with TRBJ1-1; D ambiguous. Trimming removed 3 bases at V and 0 bases at J, with 8 bases between. This CDR3 region has 14 residues. CDR3 sequence (DNA): TGTGCCAGCAGTTTTGGAGATATGAACACTGAAGCTTTCTTT. Its translation is CASSFGDMNTEAFF.

The table lists this clonotype with a few counts. The gene calls are TRBV7-2 and TRBJ2-7; D might be TRBD1 or TRBD2, each matching 5 bases. Trimming pared 1 base from V and 2 bases from J, leaving 9 bases between. Germline V gene sequence: CDR1 SGHTA, CDR2 FQGNSA. The CDR3 spans 14 residues. In DNA form, the CDR3 reads TGTGCCAGCAGCTTAGGACAGACTACCTACGAGCAGTACTTC. It encodes CASSLGQTTYEQYF.

This clonotype was seen many times. The chain recombines TRBV11-1 with TRBJ2-3; 8 bases align to TRBD2. Germline CDR1 reads SGHAT; CDR2 reads FQDESV (reference sequence). With 4 bases clipped from V and 0 bases from J, the junction kept 12 bases outside the gene matches. The CDR3 sequence is 18 residues long. DNA for the CDR3: TGTGCCAGCAGCTCGATTAGCGGGATAAGACATAGCACAGATACGCAGTATTTT. Residues: CASSSISGIRHSTDTQYF.

The V call is TRBV28, the J call TRBJ2-1; D might be TRBD2 (7 bases). Trimming cost V 6 bases and J 2 bases, with 17 bases left between them. The CDR3 sequence is 16 residues long. Per the germline V gene, CDR1 is MDHEN and CDR2 is SYDVKM. The CDR3 sequence is CASSGLEGGAYNEQFF. The CDR3, as DNA: TGTGCCAGCAGCGGCCTGGAAGGGGGGGCCTACAATGAGCAGTTCTTC.

This clonotype occurred many times. The chain is built from TRBV12-3 or TRBV12-4 and TRBJ2-2; perhaps TRBD2 as D (7 bases). The CDR3 has 14 amino acids. Trimming removed 6 bases from V and 7 bases from J, with 15 bases in between. The CDR3 region is CASSLRGGVGELFF. The CDR3 nucleotides are TGTGCCAGCAGCCTGAGAGGGGGGGTCGGGGAGCTGTTTTTT.

Only a few counts were recorded for this clonotype. The chain has TRBV12-2 and TRBJ2-3; the table names TRBD1, a call not compared with the DNA. TRBV12-2 is marked as a pseudogene. The CDR3 runs to 16 residues. CDR3 bases: TGTGCAAGTCGCCCCCGGGACAGAAGGGTAACAGATACGCAGTATTTT. The encoded protein is CASRPRDRRVTDTQYF.

This clonotype was seen only a few times. The V and J genes are TRBV7-2 and TRBJ2-7; the D gene is possibly TRBD1 (6 bases). Germline V gene data show CDR1 as SGHTA and CDR2 as FQGNSA. Trimming pared 1 base from V and 2 bases from J, leaving 18 bases between. CDR3 length equals 17 residues. The CDR3 loop is CASSLEGTGTGTYEQYF. The CDR3 DNA is TGTGCCAGCAGCTTAGAGGGCACCGGTACAGGGACCTACGAGCAGTACTTC. Variable domain in full (rest from reference TRBV7-2 and TRBJ2-7): GAGVSQSPSNKVTEKGKDVELRCDPISGHTALYWYRQSLGQGLEFLIYFQGNSAPDKSGLPSDRFSAERTGGSVSTLTIQRTQQEDSAVYLCASSLEGTGTGTYEQYFGPGTRLTVT.

The chain couples TRBV5-4 to TRBJ2-3; TRBD2 aligns across 9 bases. In germline, CDR1 is SGHNT, CDR2 YYREEE (reference sequence). The CDR3 length is 12 residues. With 3 bases clipped from V and 10 bases from J, the junction kept 3 bases outside the gene matches. The CDR3 sequence is CASSSVAGAQYF. CDR3 coding DNA: TGTGCCAGCAGCTCAGTAGCGGGGGCGCAGTATTTT.

This clonotype has a count of ten or more. The V and J genes are TRBV20-1 and TRBJ2-2; weak D call: TRBD1 (5 bases). V lost 1 base to trimming and J lost 6 bases, with 9 bases between them. Germline V gene data show CDR1 as DFQATT and CDR2 as SNEGSKA (reference sequence). The CDR3 contains 13 residues. The CDR3 bases are TGCAGTGCTAGAGCTAGGGGCGCCGGGGAGCTGTTTTTT. It codes for CSARARGAGELFF.

This rearrangement joins TRBV4-1 to TRBJ2-4; no reliable D call. CDR1 and CDR2 from the germline V gene are MGHRA and YSYEKL. CDR3 length: 17 residues. V was cut by 4 bases and J by 5 bases, with 21 bases left in between. The CDR3 loop reads CASSPQTAPEIENIQYF. The CDR3 nucleotides are TGCGCCAGCAGCCCTCAAACCGCGCCGGAAATAGAAAACATTCAGTACTTC.